Shown below are 11 T cell receptor beta chains from a single sample sequenced in a study of T cell changes during pregnancy in multiple sclerosis (dated by TCRdb to about 2019). Library creation used the immunoSEQ multiplex PCR assay. The immuneACCESS repertoire file appears here via TCRdb, limited to in-frame rearrangements. These files lack a portion of the clones; in checked studies, under half of the deficit traces to unresolved V genes, and the cause of the others is not known. In this sample the table shows roughly 80,000 clones, 90% to 95% of which occur a single time. Roughly 2.5% of the sample is held by the ten biggest clonotypes. The sample here was peripheral blood, taken before pregnancy. The receptors were sampled from a female donor with multiple sclerosis, enrolled in a pregnancy study.

In this sample, this clone turned up once. The CDR3 sequence: CASSPQGHSYEQYF. The CDR3 coding sequence is TGTGCCAGCAGCCCCCAGGGACATTCCTACGAGCAGTACTTC. J is TRBJ2-7 and V is TRBV5-6, with D perhaps matching TRBD1 (6 bases). Trimming took off 4 bases at V and 1 base at J, with 12 bases between the two ends. There are 14 residues in the CDR3. Looked up from germline, CDR1 is SGHDT and CDR2 is YYEEEE.

This chain links TRBV7-9 with TRBJ2-2; D remains ambiguous. The V end lost 5 bases, the J end lost 6 bases, and 10 bases lay between the germline ends. The CDR3 consists of 13 residues. Germline values: CDR1 SEHNR, CDR2 FQNEAQ (reference sequence). CDR3 bases: TGTGCCAGCAGCGACCTCAGCGCCGGGGAGCTGTTTTTT. Its protein product is CASSDLSAGELFF.

This chain connects TRBV28 to TRBJ1-2; D gene uncertain. Germline-derived CDR1 and CDR2 are MDHEN and SYDVKM. Trimming took 6 bases from V and 6 from J, leaving 14 bases between them. This CDR3 has 13 amino acids. CDR3 bases: TGTGCCAGCAGAAGCGGGTCCCTGGATGGCTACACCTTC. As protein: CASRSGSLDGYTF.

V is TRBV7-9 and J is TRBJ1-4, with 10 bases matching TRBD1. Germline lookup yields CDR1 SEHNR and CDR2 FQNEAQ (reference sequence). The trim removed 5 bases at V and 6 bases at J, leaving 9 bases unmatched. This CDR3 has 16 residues. CDR3 sequence: CASSDKGGQGYEKLFF. For the CDR3, the DNA is TGTGCCAGCAGCGACAAGGGGGGACAGGGGTATGAAAAACTGTTTTTT.

V gene TRBV28 combines with J gene TRBJ1-1; TRBD1 is a possible D gene (5 bases). The CDR3 runs to 14 residues. V gave up 7 bases and J gave up 1 base, with 13 bases separating them. Germline-derived CDR1 and CDR2 are MDHEN and SYDVKM. The CDR3 spells CASMHRGTNTEAFF. For the CDR3, the DNA is TGTGCCAGCATGCATCGGGGGACGAACACTGAAGCTTTCTTT.

The gene calls are TRBV13 and TRBJ2-5; the match to TRBD2 covers 13 bases. Per germline, CDR1 PRHDT and CDR2 FYEKMQ (reference sequence). The CDR3 extends over 17 amino acids. Trimming removed 4 bases from V and 5 bases from J; junction bases left unmatched: 10. CDR3 residues: CASSSTGLAGVGETQYF. Written as DNA, the CDR3 is TGTGCCAGCAGCTCCACAGGACTAGCGGGAGTCGGGGAGACCCAGTACTTC.

This clone has only a few counts. The rearrangement joins TRBV7-9 to TRBJ2-5; D remains ambiguous. There are 14 residues in the CDR3. Between the trimmed V and J ends, which lost 4 bases and 3 bases, there was a span of 12 bases. CDR1 is SEHNR and CDR2 is FQNEAQ in the germline V gene (reference sequence). Here the CDR3 DNA reads TGTGCCAGCAGCTATAGCCGGAGAGAAGAGACCCAGTACTTC. This codes for CASSYSRREETQYF.

The chain uses TRBV7-2 and TRBJ2-1; 7 bases line up with TRBD2. Trimming removed 0 bases from V and 7 bases from J; junction bases left unmatched: 3. Germline V gene sequence: CDR1 SGHTA, CDR2 FQGNSA. The CDR3 spans 14 residues. The CDR3 sequence is CASSLAGGLNEQFF. As DNA, the CDR3 is TGTGCCAGCAGCTTAGCGGGAGGGCTTAATGAGCAGTTCTTC.

The chain recombines TRBV5-6 with TRBJ2-7, with D possibly TRBD1 on 5 matching bases. V lost 5 bases and J lost 1, with 19 bases in between. This CDR3 has 16 amino acids. Germline CDR1 reads SGHDT; CDR2 reads YYEEEE. As DNA, the CDR3 is TGTGCCAGCAGAAAGGTAGGGGTTTTAACGTCCTACGAGCAGTACTTC. Encoded protein: CASRKVGVLTSYEQYF.

The V and J genes are TRBV5-1 and TRBJ1-1, with 11 bases aligning to TRBD1. Germline-derived CDR1 and CDR2 are SGHRS and YFSETQ. The CDR3 sequence is 17 residues long. J was trimmed by 3 bases and V by 2 bases; bases with no gene match: 9. The CDR3 bases are TGCGCCAGCAGCTTAGGACAGGGGGCGCTTCGGTACACTGAAGCTTTCTTT. Translated, it gives CASSLGQGALRYTEAFF.

V is TRBV28 and J is TRBJ2-7, with TRBD2 identical over 7 bases. Trimming took 6 bases from V and 1 from J; bases not matched to a gene: 6. The CDR3 length is 14 residues. In germline, CDR1 is MDHEN, CDR2 SYDVKM. The CDR3 region is CASRPTSASYEQYF. The CDR3 DNA reads TGTGCCAGCAGACCAACTAGCGCTTCCTACGAGCAGTACTTC.